This T cell receptor (beta chain) was captured by sequencing in a study of post-analysis software for immune sequencing data. A remark on this clonotype: What it recognizes is unknown.

This CDR3 comprises 11 residues. CDR1 and CDR2 (germline): SQVTM, ANQGSEA. V lost 4 bases and J lost 4, with 8 bases in between. Built from TCR beta cDNA, the libraries had unique molecular identifiers in them. The source material, roughly 0.9 to 11 million T cells, gave rise to about 490,000 cDNA molecules. One entry per CDR3 protein results from TCRdb running MiXCR on the PCR reads. The sample records roughly 870,000 distinct CDR3 sequences, around 50% being singletons. Study-wide results and limits: Controls showed lower frequencies than patients for five or six TRBV segments, and TRBV5-6, TRBV5-1 and TRBV20-1 were among these.

The sequence was collected from a girl aged 10-17 years with multiple sclerosis. This sequence joins TRBV29-1 and TRBJ2-7; weak D call: TRBD2 (5 bases). The sequenced sample was blood. The chain's CDR3 is CSVAGMYEQYF. Written as DNA, the CDR3 is TGCAGCGTTGCGGGGATGTACGAGCAGTACTTC.